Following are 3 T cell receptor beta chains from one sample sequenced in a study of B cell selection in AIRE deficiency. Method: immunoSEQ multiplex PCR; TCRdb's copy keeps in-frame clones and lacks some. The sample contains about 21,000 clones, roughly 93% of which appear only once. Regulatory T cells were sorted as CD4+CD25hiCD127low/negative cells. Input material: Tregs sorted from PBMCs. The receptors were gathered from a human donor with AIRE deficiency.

CDR3 sequence reads: CASSWGQALRDGYTF. The CDR3 coding sequence is TGTGCCAGCAGCTGGGGACAGGCACTTAGGGATGGCTACACCTTC. J is TRBJ1-2 and V is TRBV5-2; no DNA check was done on the table's D call, TRBD1. TRBV5-2 is labeled a pseudogene. The CDR3 is 15 residues long.

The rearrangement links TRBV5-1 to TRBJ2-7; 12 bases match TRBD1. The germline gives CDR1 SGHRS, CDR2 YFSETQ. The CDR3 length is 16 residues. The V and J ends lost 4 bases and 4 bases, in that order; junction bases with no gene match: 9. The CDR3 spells CASSHEGTGGGYEQYF. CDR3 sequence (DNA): TGCGCCAGCAGCCACGAAGGGACAGGGGGCGGATACGAGCAGTACTTC.

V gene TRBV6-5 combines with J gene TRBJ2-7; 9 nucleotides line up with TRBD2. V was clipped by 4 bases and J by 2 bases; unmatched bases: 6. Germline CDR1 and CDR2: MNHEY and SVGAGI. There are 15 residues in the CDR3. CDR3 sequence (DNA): TGTGCCAGCAGTTTGGCTAGCGGGACGACCTACGAGCAGTACTTC. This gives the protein CASSLASGTTYEQYF.